This section outlines one TCR beta chain sequence together with its context. No antigen is known for it. 5'RACE template switching added a universal primer site and UMIs to TCR cDNA. TCRdb passed the 5' RACE reads through MiXCR, listing each CDR3 protein once. The repertoire holds a few hundred thousand distinct CDR3 sequences, with about a sixth as singletons. This entry is derived from a study of T cells after yellow fever vaccination. Findings and limits, study-wide: Some clonotypes were seen in both the CD4 and the CD8 compartments. These made up a small share and likely arose from convergent recombination. Abundant bulk-derived clonotypes could contaminate FACS-sorted repertoires.

The germline CDR1 and CDR2 sequences are SGHVS and FQNEAQ. CDR3 size: 16 residues. The V end was cut by 1 base, the J end by 5 bases, with 15 bases between. This clonotype originated in a man younger than 35 who received the YFV17D yellow fever vaccine. The rearrangement uses TRBV7-8 and TRBJ2-1; maybe TRBD1 (6 bases). The material was PBMCs, obtained 5 days after the first yellow fever vaccination. The CDR3 sequence: CASSLGQVHLNNEQFF. CDR3 nucleotide sequence: TGTGCCAGCAGCTTAGGACAGGTACACCTAAACAATGAGCAGTTCTTC.